This T cell receptor (beta chain) stems from a study of cytomegalovirus exposure and HLA in healthy donors. This clone was counted between two and nine times. Its target is unknown. The PCR had 60 Vbeta and 13 Jbeta primers. The repertoire was sequenced with immunoSEQ multiplex PCR; TCRdb's copy has only in-frame clones and lacks some. This table holds about 70,000 clones, around 74% found once. Germline V gene sequence: CDR1 SGHNT, CDR2 YENEEA. This CDR3 has 12 amino acids. The junction had 2 bases not matched to a gene; V was cut back by 5 bases and J by 5 bases. The study's findings and limits: V- and J-gene trimming of TCR beta was linked (in a later analysis) to a missense DCLRE1C variant. Some V segments (TRBV6-2 and TRBV6-3 among them) were excluded as indistinguishable.

What was sequenced was PBMCs. The rearrangement joins TRBV11-3 to TRBJ1-1; TRBD1 aligns across 7 bases. This clonotype originated in a human donor in good health. CDR3: CASSPTGTEAFF. The CDR3 DNA reads as TGTGCCAGCAGCCCGACAGGGACTGAAGCTTTCTTT.